The subject of this entry is one TCR beta chain. These data are taken from a study of T cell changes during pregnancy in multiple sclerosis. Assay used: immunoSEQ multiplex PCR; TCRdb lists only in-frame clones, some missing. The table includes 30,000 or so clones, about nine tenths detected once. The CDR3 totals 14 residues. J gave up 4 bases and V 1 base, and 3 bases lay outside the gene matches. CDR1 LNHDA and CDR2 SQIVND come from the germline V gene (reference sequence). The V and J genes are TRBV19 and TRBJ1-1; the match to TRBD1 covers 7 bases. Source: CD8+ T cells from peripheral blood mononuclear cells, taken before pregnancy. The source is a female donor with multiple sclerosis, enrolled in a pregnancy study. The CDR3 protein is CASSIVSGGTEAFF. CDR3 nucleotide sequence: TGTGCCAGTAGTATAGTTTCAGGGGGCACTGAAGCTTTCTTT.